The 17 T cell receptor beta chains listed next were all sequenced from one sample in a study of identical twins. TCRdb ran MiXCR on the 5' RACE reads and lists one entry per CDR3 protein. The data show 1.5 million to 2 million distinct CDR3 sequences, 32% seen once. Input material: cord blood. These TCRs come from a newborn girl in good health.

The gene calls are TRBV9 and TRBJ2-2; possible D gene TRBD1, 6 bases. Trimming took 5 bases from V and 7 from J, leaving 18 bases between them. The CDR3 has 15 residues. Germline CDR1 and CDR2: SGDLS and YYNGEE. CDR3 DNA: TGTGCCAGCAGTCATAACAGGGATATAAACGGGGAGCTGTTTTTT. It encodes CASSHNRDINGELFF.

This clonotype showed up just once. This chain uses TRBV6-5 with TRBJ2-1; D might be TRBD2 (6 bases). In germline, CDR1 is MNHEY, CDR2 SVGAGI. The germline V and J ends were trimmed by 6 bases and 9 bases, with 24 bases remaining between them. This CDR3 spans 16 amino acids. CDR3 in DNA: TGTGCCAGCAGCCGGAGACTAGAACCCACAACAAGTGAGCAGTTCTTC. Residues: CASSRRLEPTTSEQFF.

The chain couples TRBV3-1 to TRBJ2-7; possibly TRBD2 for D (6 bases). The CDR3 consists of 14 residues. Germline V gives CDR1 LGHDT, CDR2 YNNKEL (reference sequence). V was clipped by 1 base and J by 3 bases, with 10 bases between them. The CDR3 here is CASSQGGRDYEQYF. Written as DNA, the CDR3 is TGTGCCAGCAGCCAAGGTGGGCGGGACTACGAGCAGTACTTC.

Only a few counts were recorded for this clonotype. The chain employs TRBV4-1 and TRBJ2-1, with D possibly TRBD2 on 6 matching bases. Trimming removed 0 bases from V and 2 bases from J, with 11 bases in between. Looked up from germline, CDR1 is MGHRA and CDR2 is YSYEKL. CDR3 length: 16 amino acids. The CDR3: CASSQEWGGTYNEQFF. In nucleotides, the CDR3 is TGCGCCAGCAGCCAAGAATGGGGCGGGACCTACAATGAGCAGTTCTTC.

The rearrangement links TRBV7-2 to TRBJ1-2; maybe TRBD1 (6 bases). Germline loops: CDR1 SGHTA, CDR2 FQGNSA. Trimming stripped 5 bases from V and 8 bases from J, with 21 bases between. The CDR3 covers 15 residues. For the CDR3, the DNA is TGTGCCAGCAGCCCAGGGGCCGGACTCACCGACGGCTACACCTTC. Protein: CASSPGAGLTDGYTF.

This chain uses TRBV20-1 with TRBJ2-6, with a weak D call TRBD1 (5 bases). Germline V gene data show CDR1 as DFQATT and CDR2 as SNEGSKA (reference sequence). The CDR3 extends over 15 amino acids. V dropped 1 base and J dropped 0 bases, with 7 bases sitting between them. CDR3 nucleotides: TGCAGTGCTAGAGTGGGGCACTCTGGGGCCAACGTCCTGACTTTC. As protein: CSARVGHSGANVLTF.

The chain carries TRBV6-1 and TRBJ2-7; D is uncertain. In germline, CDR1 is MNHNS, CDR2 SASEGT. V was pared by 2 bases and J by 3 bases, with 5 bases between. The CDR3 consists of 12 residues. The CDR3 here is CASSEPIYEQYF. The CDR3 nucleotides read TGTGCCAGCAGTGAACCCATCTACGAGCAGTACTTC.

As for this clonotype: A junction boundary mismatches the germline segment, possibly from a read error. This chain links TRBV10-3 with TRBJ2-1, with 10 bases matching TRBD2. The CDR3 has 13 amino acids. Germline CDR1 is ENHRY and CDR2 is SYGVKD. The CDR3 DNA follows: TGTGCCATTCAAGGACTAGCGGACAATGAGCAGGTCTTC. Protein: CAIQGLADNEQVF.

This rearrangement joins TRBV24-1 to TRBJ1-5; D remains ambiguous. V lost 3 bases and J 9 bases, leaving 14 bases between the germline ends. The germline V gene has CDR1 KGHDR and CDR2 SFDVKD. There are 14 residues in the CDR3. The CDR3 loop reads CATSDLHAPTPQHF. CDR3 coding DNA: TGTGCCACCAGTGATCTGCACGCCCCTACGCCCCAGCATTTT.

Concerning this clonotype itself: A much larger clone lies one base from this, so it may be a read error. This chain joins TRBV12-3 or TRBV12-4 and TRBJ2-5, with 9 nucleotides matching TRBD2. CDR3 length: 16 residues. With V trimmed by 5 bases and J by 11 bases, 18 bases remained unmatched. In DNA, the CDR3 is TGTGCCAGCAGTCCAGAGGGACTAGCCAGCTACAATGAGCAGTACTTC. Amino acids: CASSPEGLASYNEQYF.

This clonotype came up a few times. The V gene is TRBV27, the J gene TRBJ1-4; D gene ambiguous. V lost 5 bases to trimming and J lost 7 bases, with 14 bases between them. The CDR3 totals 14 residues. In germline, CDR1 is MNHEY, CDR2 SMNVEV (reference sequence). The CDR3 DNA reads as TGTGCCAGCAGTCAGAGAACAGAAACTGAAAAACTGTTTTTT. It translates to CASSQRTETEKLFF.

In regard to this clonotype: Its ends do not fully match the called genes, so a read error is possible. The V call is TRBV27, the J call TRBJ2-7; D tentatively reads TRBD1 or TRBD2 (5 bases each). CDR3 length: 13 amino acids. Germline lookup yields CDR1 MNHEY and CDR2 SMNVEV (reference sequence). CDR3 in amino acids: CANSPGASYEQYF. CDR3 DNA sequence: TGTGCCAACAGTCCCGGGGCTTCCTACGAGCAGTACTTC.

This clonotype was seen a few times. This chain links TRBV20-1 with TRBJ1-2; tentatively, D is TRBD1 (6 bases). Germline assignment: CDR1 DFQATT and CDR2 SNEGSKA (reference sequence). Trimming cost V 6 bases and J 4 bases, with 9 bases left between them. The length of the CDR3 is 11 residues. CDR3 region: CSAQGRYGYTF. The CDR3 region has the DNA TGCAGTGCCCAGGGGCGCTATGGCTACACCTTC.

This clonotype has a handful of counts. This chain joins TRBV12-3 or TRBV12-4 and TRBJ1-1; D is ambiguous. The CDR3 has 13 residues. Trimming left V 8 bases short and J 4 bases short, with 14 bases between. CDR3 nucleotide sequence: TGTGCCAGCCTATCTAGCAAGGGCACTGAAGCTTTCTTT. Translating gives CASLSSKGTEAFF.

This clonotype was observed a few times. The chain couples TRBV4-1 to TRBJ2-3; 10 nucleotides align to TRBD2. V shed 3 bases and J 1 base; nucleotides not matched to a gene: 7. The CDR3 is 17 amino acids. Germline V gene data show CDR1 as MGHRA and CDR2 as YSYEKL. Here the CDR3 reads CASSHAGLAGGTDTQYF. In nucleotides, the CDR3 is TGCGCCAGCAGCCATGCAGGCCTAGCGGGAGGCACAGATACGCAGTATTTT.

The chain uses TRBV25-1 and TRBJ2-1; D tentatively fits TRBD1 or TRBD2 (5 bases each). This CDR3 region has 12 residues. Germline assignment: CDR1 MGHDK and CDR2 SYGVNS. Trimming removed 6 bases at V and 14 bases at J, with 17 bases between. DNA for the CDR3: TGTGCCAGCAGGGAACCGGGACGGCCAAAGTTCTTC. Protein product: CASREPGRPKFF.

This clonotype was found many times. The genes are TRBV9 and TRBJ2-1, with D possibly matching TRBD2 (5 bases). The CDR3 is 12 amino acids. Germline V gene lookup returns CDR1 SGDLS and CDR2 YYNGEE. Deletions cut 5 bases from V and 9 bases from J, with 12 bases between. CDR3 sequence: CASSEIRGEQFF. CDR3 bases: TGTGCCAGCAGTGAAATACGGGGTGAGCAGTTCTTC.